Below, 23 T cell receptor beta chains from the same sample are listed, as sequenced in a study of cytomegalovirus exposure and HLA in healthy donors. The PCR contained 60 Vbeta and 13 Jbeta primers. Repertoires were generated with immunoSEQ multiplex PCR, while TCRdb's copy carries only in-frame clones and drops some. The sample holds roughly 240,000 clones, 82% seen once. The source material was PBMCs. The receptor source for this set is a woman aged 40 to 50 in good health and CMV-seropositive.

The CDR3 reads CASSYSGRALNTEAFF. The CDR3, as DNA: TGTGCCAGCAGTTACTCGGGCAGGGCATTGAACACTGAAGCTTTCTTT. The genes are TRBV6-5 and TRBJ1-1; possible D gene TRBD1, 5 bases. This CDR3 comprises 16 residues. The ends were cut back, 0 bases at V and 0 bases at J, with 11 bases in the middle. CDR1 is MNHEY and CDR2 is SVGAGI in the germline V gene.

The chain couples TRBV2 to TRBJ2-1; TRBD2 matches at 8 bases. V shed 4 bases, J shed 3 bases, and the junction held 5 bases outside the gene matches. Germline lookup yields CDR1 SNHLY and CDR2 FYNNEI. CDR3 length equals 15 residues. The chain's CDR3 is CASSVSGGGYNEQFF. The CDR3 bases are TGTGCCAGCAGTGTTTCCGGGGGGGGCTACAATGAGCAGTTCTTC.

The chain is built from TRBV5-1 and TRBJ2-2; TRBD1 agrees at 8 bases. The ends lost 4 bases at V and 4 bases at J; junction bases unmatched: 9. The CDR3 runs 16 residues. From germline, CDR1 is SGHRS and CDR2 YFSETQ. CDR3 nucleotides: TGCGCCAGCAGCCCCAGGACAGGGAGGATCACCGGGGAGCTGTTTTTT. Translating it yields CASSPRTGRITGELFF.

The chain combines TRBV11-2 with TRBJ2-3, with 9 bases identical to TRBD2. The germline V gene encodes CDR1 SGHAT and CDR2 FQNNGV. After removal of 5 bases from V and 3 bases from J, the junction contained 15 bases not matched to a gene. This CDR3 has 18 residues. The CDR3 is CASSLLRREGRTTDTQYF. CDR3 sequence (DNA): TGTGCCAGCAGCCTCTTGAGGCGGGAGGGCCGTACGACAGATACGCAGTATTTT. The entire variable domain, with the rest obtained from reference TRBV11-2 and TRBJ2-3, is as follows: EAGVAQSPRYKIIEKRQSVAFWCNPISGHATLYWYQQILGQGPKLLIQFQNNGVVDDSQLPKDRFSAERLKGVDSTLKIQPAKLEDSAVYLCASSLLRREGRTTDTQYFGPGTRLTVL.

The chain joins TRBV25-1 to TRBJ1-2; TRBD1 matches at 10 bases. CDR1 and CDR2 from the germline V gene are MGHDK and SYGVNS. The CDR3 covers 16 residues. J gave up 0 bases and V 5 bases, and 6 bases lay outside the gene matches. In DNA, the CDR3 is TGTGCCAGCAGTACCGGGACAGGGGTAGCTAACTATGGCTACACCTTC. It encodes CASSTGTGVANYGYTF.

The chain employs TRBV5-1 and TRBJ1-2; 7 positions agree with TRBD1. The V and J ends lost 6 bases and 1 base, in that order; junction bases with no gene match: 6. This CDR3 contains 14 residues. Germline lookup yields CDR1 SGHRS and CDR2 YFSETQ. The CDR3 DNA reads as TGCGCCAGCACCGGGACAGCAAGTAACTATGGCTACACCTTC. It translates to CASTGTASNYGYTF.

This clone was detected once. At one boundary the junction diverges from the germline segment, which might be a read error. The J gene is TRBJ2-5, the V gene TRBV15; 7 bases fit TRBD1. There are 19 residues in the CDR3. CDR1 is LNHNV, CDR2 YYDKDF, per germline (reference sequence). CDR3 region: CATGRDLPAGGLGQETQYF. Here the CDR3 DNA reads TGTGCCACCGGCAGAGATCTACCGGCAGGGGGTCTTGGGCAAGAGACCCAGTACTTC.

The rearrangement joins TRBV11-3 to TRBJ1-1, with D perhaps TRBD1 (5 bases). This CDR3 is built from 15 residues. CDR1 and CDR2 (germline): SGHNT, YENEEA. Trimming removed 5 bases from V and 0 bases from J, with 13 bases in between. The CDR3: CASSPRGEMNTEAFF. In DNA, the CDR3 is TGTGCCAGCAGCCCCCGGGGGGAAATGAACACTGAAGCTTTCTTT.

The J gene is TRBJ2-5, the V gene TRBV5-1, with D possibly TRBD1 on 8 matching bases. Trimming shortened V by 4 bases and J by 5 bases, and 18 bases separated the two germline ends. CDR3 length: 15 residues. Germline V gene sequence: CDR1 SGHRS, CDR2 YFSETQ. This CDR3 reads CASSPGQGGPETQYF. The CDR3 DNA reads TGCGCCAGCAGCCCCGGACAGGGAGGGCCGGAGACCCAGTACTTC.

The chain recombines TRBV5-6 with TRBJ2-2, with TRBD1 matching 7 bases. The V segment lost 0 bases and the J segment 5 bases; nucleotides outside the gene matches: 7. The CDR3 is 16 residues long. Germline V gene sequence: CDR1 SGHDT, CDR2 YYEEEE. The CDR3 sequence: CASSLEATGSTGELFF. CDR3 DNA: TGTGCCAGCAGCTTGGAGGCGACAGGGAGTACCGGGGAGCTGTTTTTT.

Remarks on this clone: The same CDR3 arises from other DNA sequences in this sample as well. V is TRBV9 and J is TRBJ2-1; 10 bases align to TRBD1. Germline V lookup: CDR1 SGDLS, CDR2 YYNGEE. CDR3 length: 16 amino acids. The trim removed 0 bases at V and 2 bases at J, leaving 2 bases unmatched. The CDR3 nucleotides read TGTGCCAGCAGCGTAGTTGGGACAGGGGCCTACAATGAGCAGTTCTTC. Protein product: CASSVVGTGAYNEQFF.

This chain uses TRBV6-1 with TRBJ1-5; D ambiguous. The V end lost 6 bases, the J end lost 1 base, and 13 bases lay between the germline ends. CDR3 length equals 15 residues. Looked up from germline, CDR1 is MNHNS and CDR2 is SASEGT. The CDR3 bases are TGTGCCAGCAGCGAATTCCCCGGGAGCAATCAGCCCCAGCATTTT. Its translation is CASSEFPGSNQPQHF.

The V gene is TRBV19, the J gene TRBJ1-5; maybe TRBD1 (6 bases). V was shortened by 4 bases and J by 0 bases, with 13 bases between the two germline ends. Germline V gene sequence: CDR1 LNHDA, CDR2 SQIVND (reference sequence). The CDR3 is 16 amino acids. This CDR3 is CASSSRDTYSNQPQHF. For the CDR3, the DNA is TGTGCCAGTAGTAGCCGGGACACCTATAGCAATCAGCCCCAGCATTTT.

The chain recombines TRBV11-2 with TRBJ2-3; TRBD1 matches at 7 bases. The CDR3 sequence is 14 residues long. After removal of 4 bases from V and 3 bases from J, the junction contained 4 bases not matched to a gene. The V gene's germline CDR1 is SGHAT and CDR2 FQNNGV. This chain's CDR3 is CASSSLTGTDTQYF. The CDR3 DNA reads as TGTGCCAGCAGCTCACTGACAGGGACAGATACGCAGTATTTT.

The CDR3 nucleotides read TGTGCCAGCAGCCCGAGACCGGGACAGCGGTCGGGAGAGACCCAGTACTTC. Protein sequence: CASSPRPGQRSGETQYF. V is TRBV7-7 and J is TRBJ2-5; TRBD1 matches 7 bases. After removal of 5 bases from V and 4 bases from J, the junction contained 16 bases not matched to a gene. The CDR3 sequence is 17 residues long. In germline, CDR1 is SSHAT, CDR2 FNYEAQ (reference sequence).

The rearrangement links TRBV5-6 to TRBJ1-2; D gene uncertain. Germline V gene data show CDR1 as SGHDT and CDR2 as YYEEEE. V dropped 6 bases and J dropped 3 bases, with 15 bases sitting between them. The CDR3 has 14 residues. CDR3 coding DNA: TGTGCCAGCAACGCCGGGTCCCCCCACTATGGCTACACCTTC. It encodes CASNAGSPHYGYTF.

CDR3 sequence: CASSFWGGDEQYF. The CDR3 nucleotides read TGTGCCAGCAGCTTTTGGGGGGGGGACGAGCAGTACTTC. The chain is built from TRBV5-6 and TRBJ2-7; 7 bases fit TRBD2. The CDR3 runs 13 residues. Trimming at V came to 2 bases and at J to 5 bases, leaving 4 bases not matched to a gene. From germline, CDR1 is SGHDT and CDR2 YYEEEE.

V and J are TRBV10-2 and TRBJ2-1; D remains ambiguous. The CDR3 has 13 residues. Germline CDR1 and CDR2: WSHSY and SAAADI. Trimming took 9 bases from V and 0 from J, leaving 9 bases between them. CDR3 coding DNA: TGCGCCAGTACCCTAGGCTCCTACAATGAGCAGTTCTTC. Encoded protein: CASTLGSYNEQFF.

V and J are TRBV6-1 and TRBJ2-5; 8 bases map to TRBD2. The CDR3 spans 13 residues. Germline V gene sequence: CDR1 MNHNS, CDR2 SASEGT. CDR3 coding DNA: TGTGCTTGCCGGGCGGGAGGTCAAGAGACCCAGTACTTC. Its protein is CACRAGGQETQYF.

The V and J genes are TRBV6-5 and TRBJ1-3; D is perhaps TRBD1 (5 bases). V was shortened by 0 bases and J by 2 bases, with 8 bases between the two germline ends. This CDR3 contains 15 residues. Germline loops: CDR1 MNHEY, CDR2 SVGAGI. CDR3 protein: CASSYSGATGNTIYF. The DNA for the CDR3 is TGTGCCAGCAGTTACTCTGGGGCTACTGGAAACACCATATATTTT.

Only one count was recorded for this clone. The rearrangement links TRBV4-2 to TRBJ2-5, with TRBD2 matching over 9 bases. The germline V gene encodes CDR1 LGHNA and CDR2 YNFKEQ. V dropped 1 base and J dropped 2; count of bases not matched to a gene: 20. The CDR3 is made up of 21 amino acids. This CDR3 is CASSQVRLWDGDSGGQETQYF. In DNA, the CDR3 is TGTGCCAGCAGCCAAGTTCGACTCTGGGATGGCGATAGCGGGGGACAAGAGACCCAGTACTTC.

This clone has a handful of counts. The gene calls are TRBV7-9 and TRBJ1-6; possible D gene TRBD1, 5 bases. Trimming took 1 base from V and 11 from J, leaving 12 bases between them. Germline CDR1 SEHNR, CDR2 FQNEAQ (reference sequence). This CDR3 is 14 amino acids long. The CDR3 DNA reads as TGTGCCAGCAGCTTAGGGCAGGGCGGGACACCCCTCCACTTT. It encodes CASSLGQGGTPLHF.

The J gene is TRBJ1-4, the V gene TRBV7-2; a possible D gene is TRBD1 (5 bases). V was shortened by 5 bases and J by 1 base, with 11 bases between the two germline ends. The CDR3 loop spans 15 amino acids. Germline V lookup: CDR1 SGHTA, CDR2 FQGNSA. This chain's CDR3 is CASSPTGGTNEKLFF. The CDR3 coding sequence is TGTGCCAGCAGCCCCACAGGTGGAACTAATGAAAAACTGTTTTTT.